These 27 T cell receptor beta chains came from one sample sequenced in a study of T cell repertoires in cytomegalovirus infection. These receptors are not linked to any known antigen. TCRdb used MiXCR to reprocess the reads, holding one entry per CDR3 protein. The sample consists of around 360,000 distinct CDR3 sequences, about a third of them appearing once. The sequences come from cultured PBMCs, collected from culture after CMV antigen stimulation. These receptor sequences come from a human donor in good health (CMV status not recorded). Some clones in this sample may be carry-over from other donors' samples.

V and J are TRBV11-2 and TRBJ1-1; possible D gene TRBD1, 6 bases. Germline CDR1 is SGHAT and CDR2 is FQNNGV. Trimming pared 1 base from V and 3 bases from J, leaving 9 bases between. The CDR3 covers 14 residues. CDR3 DNA: TGTGCCAGCAGCTTAGCCTCAGGGGACACTGAAGCTTTCTTT. Translated: CASSLASGDTEAFF.

The chain employs TRBV19 and TRBJ2-5; D is perhaps TRBD1 or TRBD2 (5 bases each). Germline CDR1 reads LNHDA; CDR2 reads SQIVND (reference sequence). V lost 4 bases, J lost 5 bases, and 17 bases lay in between. The CDR3 sequence is 15 residues long. The CDR3 sequence is CASSSDPGRWETQYF. CDR3 coding DNA: TGTGCCAGTAGTAGTGACCCGGGACGTTGGGAGACCCAGTACTTC.

This clonotype occurred many times. This sequence joins TRBV7-2 and TRBJ2-1; 9 bases are a match to TRBD2. The junction had 9 bases not matched to a gene; V was cut back by 6 bases and J by 3 bases. The germline CDR1 and CDR2 sequences are SGHTA and FQGNSA. This CDR3 contains 16 residues. CDR3 residues: CASRSLAGVGYNEQFF. The CDR3 bases are TGTGCCAGCAGATCTTTAGCGGGAGTTGGCTACAATGAGCAGTTCTTC. The full variable domain, its missing parts supplied by reference TRBV7-2 and TRBJ2-1, is GAGVSQSPSNKVTEKGKDVELRCDPISGHTALYWYRQSLGQGLEFLIYFQGNSAPDKSGLPSDRFSAERTGGSVSTLTIQRTQQEDSAVYLCASRSLAGVGYNEQFFGPGTRLTVL.

There are a few counts of this clonotype. The rearrangement links TRBV19 to TRBJ2-2; D uncertain. Germline lookup yields CDR1 LNHDA and CDR2 SQIVND (reference sequence). The CDR3 runs 11 residues. With 7 bases removed from V and 8 bases from J, the gap between germline ends came to 8 bases. CDR3 region: CASTYRGELFF. CDR3 bases: TGTGCCAGTACCTATAGGGGGGAGCTGTTTTTT.

This clonotype has only a few counts. The chain couples TRBV7-6 to TRBJ2-7; TRBD2 might be the D (6 bases). The CDR3 has 14 amino acids. Trimming took off 2 bases at V and 3 bases at J, with 11 bases between the two ends. Germline assignment: CDR1 SGHVS and CDR2 FNYEAQ. The CDR3: CASSLRGLGYEQYF. CDR3 coding DNA: TGTGCCAGCAGCTTACGGGGGTTGGGCTACGAGCAGTACTTC.

In regard to this clonotype: A read error may produce the germline difference seen at one junction end. V and J are TRBV6-5 and TRBJ2-3; a possible D gene is TRBD2 (6 bases). The CDR3 extends over 15 amino acids. Germline CDR1 and CDR2: MNHEY and SVGAGI. This CDR3 reads CTSRLAAVGTDTQYF. The CDR3 nucleotides read TGTACCAGCAGATTAGCGGCGGTGGGTACAGATACGCAGTATTTT.

This clonotype was detected many times. The chain carries TRBV12-3 or TRBV12-4 and TRBJ1-5; D gene uncertain. CDR3 length: 13 amino acids. V was cut by 5 bases and J by 3 bases, with 8 bases left in between. DNA of the CDR3: TGTGCCAGCAGTCCCCGATCCAATCAGCCCCAGCATTTT. Amino acid sequence: CASSPRSNQPQHF.

The chain carries TRBV30 and TRBJ1-2; 8 positions agree with TRBD1. CDR3 size: 15 residues. Losses at the gene ends were 4 bases for V and 6 bases for J; bases not matched to a gene: 13. CDR1 and CDR2 from the germline V gene are GTSNPN and SVGIG (reference sequence). The CDR3 spells CAWTGADRGINGYTF. CDR3 bases: TGTGCCTGGACAGGGGCCGACAGGGGAATTAATGGCTACACCTTC.

This chain uses TRBV4-3 with TRBJ2-5; 9 bases fit TRBD2. J gave up 2 bases and V 4 bases, and 20 bases lay outside the gene matches. The length of the CDR3 is 20 residues. CDR1 is LGHNA, CDR2 YSLEER, per germline. In DNA form, the CDR3 reads TGCGCCAGCAGCCTTTCCTACGGCAGGGGAATAGCGGGAGTACAAGAGACCCAGTACTTC. Translating gives CASSLSYGRGIAGVQETQYF.

This chain connects TRBV7-4 to TRBJ2-5, with a possible D match to TRBD1 (6 bases). The CDR3 consists of 13 residues. V lost 5 bases and J 5 bases, leaving 12 bases between the germline ends. Germline V gives CDR1 SGHVT, CDR2 SQSDAQ. CDR3 amino acids: CASSQGSSETQYF. The CDR3 DNA sequence: TGTGCCAGCAGCCAGGGGTCATCGGAGACCCAGTACTTC.

The chain links TRBV12-3 or TRBV12-4 to TRBJ2-3; 7 bases align to TRBD2. The CDR3 is made up of 14 amino acids. J was trimmed by 2 bases and V by 5 bases; bases with no gene match: 4. The CDR3 DNA reads TGTGCCAGCAGTCCACTAGCGATCACAGATACGCAGTATTTT. It codes for CASSPLAITDTQYF.

The rearrangement joins TRBV19 to TRBJ2-1; no clear D gene. This CDR3 comprises 17 residues. V was cut by 3 bases and J by 0 bases, with 15 bases left in between. Germline-derived CDR1 and CDR2 are LNHDA and SQIVND (reference sequence). CDR3 amino acids: CASSIRTNKGSYNEQFF. The CDR3 nucleotides are TGTGCCAGTAGTATCCGGACGAATAAAGGCTCCTACAATGAGCAGTTCTTC.

This clonotype was detected only once. The chain carries TRBV4-1 and TRBJ2-7; the D gene is possibly TRBD2 (5 bases). V lost 4 bases to trimming and J lost 0 bases, with 10 bases between them. Looked up from germline, CDR1 is MGHRA and CDR2 is YSYEKL. The length of the CDR3 is 14 residues. The CDR3 reads CASSPFGSSYEQYF. CDR3 coding DNA: TGCGCCAGCAGCCCTTTTGGGAGCTCCTACGAGCAGTACTTC.

This clonotype was detected only a few times. V gene TRBV4-1 combines with J gene TRBJ2-1, with TRBD2 matching 8 bases. Germline CDR1 MGHRA, CDR2 YSYEKL. Germline trimming cut 2 bases from V and 3 bases from J; bases unmatched to any gene: 6. The CDR3 runs to 16 residues. The CDR3 DNA reads TGCGCCAGCAGCCAACCAACTAGCGGAAACTACAATGAGCAGTTCTTC. Translation gives CASSQPTSGNYNEQFF.

This clonotype was detected ten times or more. The CDR3 here is CASRGAGLAANQGTYEQYF. The CDR3 nucleotides are TGTGCCAGCCGGGGGGCGGGACTAGCGGCGAACCAGGGGACCTACGAGCAGTACTTC. This chain connects TRBV28 to TRBJ2-7, with 11 bases fitting TRBD2. Germline assignment: CDR1 MDHEN and CDR2 SYDVKM. V gave up 8 bases and J gave up 2 bases; unmatched junction bases: 20. The CDR3 consists of 19 residues. Looking up the rest from reference TRBV28 and TRBJ2-7 gives the full variable domain: DVKVTQSSRYLVKRTGEKVFLECVQDMDHENMFWYRQDPGLGLRLIYFSYDVKMKEKGDIPEGYSVSREKKERFSLILESASTNQTSMYLCASRGAGLAANQGTYEQYFGPGTRLTVT.

The chain joins TRBV4-3 to TRBJ1-5; D not resolved. The CDR3 runs 15 residues. V lost 1 base to trimming and J lost 1 base, with 8 bases between them. From germline, CDR1 is LGHNA and CDR2 YSLEER. The CDR3 DNA reads TGCGCCAGCAGCCAAGCGTTAACAAGCAATCAGCCCCAGCATTTT. This encodes CASSQALTSNQPQHF.

The chain links TRBV19 to TRBJ1-5; D unclear. Germline CDR1 and CDR2: LNHDA and SQIVND (reference sequence). The CDR3 sequence is 15 residues long. The V and J ends lost 10 bases and 2 bases respectively, with 18 bases between them. CDR3: CATMNQAGGNQPQHF. For the CDR3, the DNA is TGTGCCACCATGAACCAGGCTGGCGGCAATCAGCCCCAGCATTTT.

The chain links TRBV5-6 to TRBJ2-7; the D gene is possibly TRBD1 (5 bases). Germline V lookup: CDR1 SGHDT, CDR2 YYEEEE. The germline V and J ends were trimmed by 3 bases and 1 base, with 14 bases remaining between them. This CDR3 region has 15 residues. The CDR3 DNA follows: TGTGCCAGCAGCTCTCGACAGCTAGGGTCCTACGAGCAGTACTTC. Translation: CASSSRQLGSYEQYF.

There are a few counts of this clonotype. The chain has TRBV4-1 and TRBJ2-4; 13 bases map to TRBD2. With V trimmed by 0 bases and J by 0 bases, 5 bases remained unmatched. Germline lookup yields CDR1 MGHRA and CDR2 YSYEKL. The CDR3 runs to 19 residues. The CDR3 DNA reads TGCGCCAGCAGCCAAGATAGACTAGCGGGAGGTGCAGCCAAAAACATTCAGTACTTC. It codes for CASSQDRLAGGAAKNIQYF.

The chain uses TRBV5-4 and TRBJ2-3, with TRBD2 identical over 9 bases. From germline, CDR1 is SGHNT and CDR2 YYREEE (reference sequence). CDR3 length: 16 residues. V shed 3 bases, J shed 3 bases, and the junction held 8 bases outside the gene matches. The CDR3 reads CASSSGIAGATDTQYF. The CDR3 DNA sequence: TGTGCCAGCAGCTCTGGAATAGCGGGGGCTACAGATACGCAGTATTTT.

The rearrangement links TRBV7-9 to TRBJ1-6; 7 bases align to TRBD1. Trimming at V came to 2 bases and at J to 8 bases, leaving 3 bases not matched to a gene. This CDR3 contains 14 residues. CDR1 is SEHNR, CDR2 FQNEAQ, per germline (reference sequence). In DNA form, the CDR3 reads TGTGCCAGCAGCTTAATGACAGGGCATTCACCCCTCCACTTT. It is translated as CASSLMTGHSPLHF.

This clonotype was counted many times. The rearrangement joins TRBV12-3 or TRBV12-4 to TRBJ1-2; D not certain. Trimming pared 3 bases from V and 0 bases from J, leaving 8 bases between. The CDR3 has 14 residues. CDR3: CASSFGGTNYGYTF. CDR3 nucleotide sequence: TGTGCCAGCAGTTTCGGCGGGACTAACTATGGCTACACCTTC.

The rearrangement joins TRBV6-8 to TRBJ2-2, with D maybe TRBD2 (8 bases). V was shortened by 8 bases and J by 6 bases, with 40 bases between the two germline ends. The V gene's germline CDR1 is MNHGY and CDR2 SAAAGT. The length of the CDR3 is 22 residues. The CDR3 protein is CASVLRGQSATSAGIRPGELFF. In DNA, the CDR3 is TGTGCCAGCGTCCTAAGGGGACAGTCCGCGACTAGCGCGGGAATAAGACCCGGGGAGCTGTTTTTT.

The gene calls are TRBV7-2 and TRBJ2-7, with D tentatively TRBD2 (5 bases). Germline V lookup: CDR1 SGHTA, CDR2 FQGNSA. The CDR3 runs to 14 residues. V was cut by 5 bases and J by 2 bases, with 13 bases left in between. The CDR3 DNA sequence: TGTGCCAGCAGCCCCAACGAGGGCCCCTACGAGCAGTACGTC. This encodes CASSPNEGPYEQYV.

The chain combines TRBV7-9 with TRBJ2-3, with TRBD2 matching over 9 bases. Germline V gene lookup returns CDR1 SEHNR and CDR2 FQNEAQ (reference sequence). This CDR3 has 18 residues. V was pared by 2 bases and J by 1 base, with 10 bases of the junction left unmatched. The CDR3: CASSLLMLAGGGTDTQYF. The CDR3 DNA follows: TGTGCCAGCAGCTTACTGATGTTGGCGGGAGGGGGCACAGATACGCAGTATTTT.

This clonotype was counted ten times or more. V and J are TRBV7-2 and TRBJ1-2, with D perhaps matching TRBD1 (6 bases). The V gene's germline CDR1 is SGHTA and CDR2 FQGNSA. Trimming took 2 bases from V and 5 from J, leaving 12 bases between them. This CDR3 is built from 14 residues. CDR3 DNA: TGTGCCAGCAGCTTAATTGCCCAGGGGTATGGCTACACCTTC. Translating it yields CASSLIAQGYGYTF.

This clonotype turned up a few times. The V gene is TRBV5-4, the J gene TRBJ1-2; tentatively, D is TRBD1 (5 bases). CDR3 size: 16 residues. Germline CDR1 reads SGHNT; CDR2 reads YYREEE (reference sequence). V was pared by 6 bases and J by 2 bases, with 20 bases between. The CDR3 DNA follows: TGTGCCAGCAATACCATGGGGGACCGCTTAAACTATGGCTACACCTTC. It specifies CASNTMGDRLNYGYTF. The full variable domain, in which reference TRBV5-4 and TRBJ1-2 provide the parts outside the CDR3, is ETGVTQSPTHLIKTRGQQVTLRCSSQSGHNTVSWYQQALGQGPQFIFQYYREEENGRGNFPPRFSGLQFPNYSSELNVNALELDDSALYLCASNTMGDRLNYGYTFGSGTRLTVV.